The clone carrying this TCR beta chain was counted only a few times. Its antigen is unidentified. With 8 bases removed from V and 2 bases from J, the gap between germline ends came to 9 bases. Germline CDR1 MDHEN, CDR2 SYDVKM. CDR3 size: 12 residues. These data come from a study of graft-versus-host responses after intestinal transplantation. Background on the study: Every one of the recipients received anti-thymocyte globulin induction and afterwards took tacrolimus and steroids for around 3 years.

Sequenced by immunoSEQ multiplex PCR; TCRdb stores in-frame clones only, minus some. The data contain tens of thousands of clones, 85% to 90% of them seen just once; the ten biggest clones take up 0.34%. Study-level results: GvH clones appeared in recipient marrow, some first in ileum or blood.

The rearrangement uses TRBV28 and TRBJ2-5; tentative D call: TRBD2 (6 bases). The sequencing used unstimulated CD4+ T cells sorted from spleen or lymph node cells, collected before intestinal transplant. The sequence came from a human donor who received an intestinal transplant. The CDR3 is CASGRRQETQYF. Written as DNA, the CDR3 is TGTGCCAGCGGGAGGCGGCAAGAGACCCAGTACTTC.